These 27 T cell receptor beta chains originate from one sample sequenced in a study of ipilimumab plus nivolumab after autologous stem cell transplantation (dated by TCRdb to about 2021). Library creation used the immunoSEQ multiplex PCR assay. TCRdb holds this immuneACCESS table with in-frame rearrangements only. Some clones are missing; in checked studies, unresolved V genes explain under half, and the rest has no known cause. The sample yields about 12,000 clones; about 70% were counted once. Together, the top ten hold about 28% of the sample. The specimen comprised PBMCs, sampled in a trial of ipilimumab plus nivolumab as post-transplant consolidation. These receptors all stem from a male donor with diffuse large B-cell lymphoma.

V usage is TRBV11-2 and J usage is TRBJ1-1, with D perhaps matching TRBD1 (5 bases). The germline V and J ends were trimmed by 0 bases and 10 bases, with 9 bases remaining between them. The length of the CDR3 is 12 residues. Germline CDR1 SGHAT, CDR2 FQNNGV. CDR3 in amino acids: CASSLESGRAFF. CDR3 in DNA: TGTGCCAGCAGCTTAGAATCAGGGAGAGCTTTCTTT.

The J gene is TRBJ1-2, the V gene TRBV14; D is ambiguous. The CDR3 has 15 residues. Germline V gene sequence: CDR1 SGHDN, CDR2 FVKESK. V was shortened by 2 bases and J by 3 bases, with 13 bases between the two germline ends. CDR3 DNA sequence: TGTGCCAGCAGCCAACCCCCCCCTCGGGACTATGGCTACACCTTC. Translating gives CASSQPPPRDYGYTF. The entire variable domain, with the rest obtained from reference TRBV14 and TRBJ1-2, is as follows: EAGVTQFPSHSVIEKGQTVTLRCDPISGHDNLYWYRRVMGKEIKFLLHFVKESKQDESGMPNNRFLAERTGGTYSTLKVQPAELEDSGVYFCASSQPPPRDYGYTFGSGTRLTVV.

This rearrangement joins TRBV10-3 to TRBJ2-7; TRBD1 matches at 9 bases. Germline-derived CDR1 and CDR2 are ENHRY and SYGVKD. V shed 6 bases, J shed 3 bases, and the junction held 6 bases outside the gene matches. This CDR3 has 14 amino acids. CDR3 sequence: CAIRKYRGLYEQYF. CDR3 DNA: TGTGCCATCAGGAAATACAGGGGGCTCTACGAGCAGTACTTC.

V usage is TRBV9 and J usage is TRBJ2-1; D gene unclear. CDR1 and CDR2 from the germline V gene are SGDLS and YYNGEE. The CDR3 totals 17 residues. V lost 0 bases, J lost 0 bases, and 13 bases lay in between. For the CDR3, the DNA is TGTGCCAGCAGCGTAGATAGGGTACCGAGCTCCTACAATGAGCAGTTCTTC. It is translated as CASSVDRVPSSYNEQFF.

A single count supports this clone. This chain uses TRBV2 with TRBJ1-3; possibly TRBD1 for D (5 bases). Per germline, CDR1 SNHLY and CDR2 FYNNEI. This CDR3 spans 14 amino acids. V gave up 2 bases and J gave up 2 bases, with 7 bases separating them. The CDR3 bases are TGTGCCAGCAGTGAACCCAGGGCTGGAAACACCATATATTTT. Its translation is CASSEPRAGNTIYF.

V is TRBV18 and J is TRBJ1-1, with D unclear. V was cut by 3 bases and J by 1 base, with 9 bases left in between. There are 14 residues in the CDR3. The germline V gene has CDR1 KGHSH and CDR2 LQKENI. The chain's CDR3 is CASSPASRNTEAFF. CDR3 nucleotides: TGTGCCAGCTCACCGGCGTCGAGGAACACTGAAGCTTTCTTT.

The rearrangement uses TRBV30 and TRBJ1-5; D not certain. The CDR3 runs to 14 residues. Per the germline V gene, CDR1 is GTSNPN and CDR2 is SVGIG (reference sequence). V was shortened by 2 bases and J by 1 base, with 9 bases between the two germline ends. In DNA form, the CDR3 reads TGTGCCTGGAGTTACCAGAGAAGCAATCAGCCCCAGCATTTT. Translating gives CAWSYQRSNQPQHF.

This clone is deemed medium-sized. The chain has TRBV7-9 and TRBJ2-1, with no clear D. CDR1 is SEHNR, CDR2 FQNEAQ, per germline (reference sequence). There are 11 residues in the CDR3. Trimming removed 3 bases at V and 6 bases at J, with 3 bases between. In DNA form, the CDR3 reads TGTGCCAGCAGCTTTGGCAATGAGCAGTTCTTC. This sequence encodes CASSFGNEQFF.

This clone is categorized as medium-sized. J is TRBJ1-1 and V is TRBV12-5; D is ambiguous. The CDR3 is 14 amino acids. The germline V gene has CDR1 LGHNT and CDR2 FRNRAP. V lost 1 base to trimming and J lost 0 bases, with 6 bases between them. CDR3 in amino acids: CASGLEALNTEAFF. DNA of the CDR3: TGTGCTAGTGGTTTGGAGGCCCTGAACACTGAAGCTTTCTTT.

The genes are TRBV6-6 and TRBJ1-3; D possibly corresponds to TRBD1 (6 bases). This CDR3 spans 15 amino acids. The V end lost 0 bases, the J end lost 5 bases, and 11 bases lay between the germline ends. Germline CDR1 reads MNHNY; CDR2 reads SVGAGI (reference sequence). The CDR3 region has the DNA TGTGCCAGCAGTTACTCAATCGGGGGGCGAAACACCATATATTTT. Translating gives CASSYSIGGRNTIYF.

The CDR3 loop reads CASTPLTSSPLHF. The CDR3, as DNA: TGTGCCAGCACCCCCCTTACGAGTTCACCCCTCCACTTT. The V and J genes are TRBV6-5 and TRBJ1-6; the D is unclear. V was shortened by 7 bases and J by 9 bases, with 13 bases between the two germline ends. CDR1 and CDR2 (germline): MNHEY, SVGAGI. This CDR3 has 13 amino acids.

J is TRBJ2-5 and V is TRBV7-8, with D hard to call. With 1 base removed from V and 2 bases from J, the gap between germline ends came to 2 bases. CDR1 is SGHVS, CDR2 FQNEAQ, per germline. The CDR3 totals 12 residues. The chain's CDR3 is CASSLGQETQYF. CDR3 nucleotide sequence: TGTGCCAGCAGCTTAGGACAAGAGACCCAGTACTTC.

V is TRBV5-1 and J is TRBJ2-7, with a tentative D call TRBD1 (5 bases). Trimming pared 0 bases from V and 3 bases from J, leaving 10 bases between. The CDR3 consists of 14 residues. From germline, CDR1 is SGHRS and CDR2 YFSETQ. This CDR3 is CASSLGGELYEQYF. Written as DNA, the CDR3 is TGCGCCAGCAGCTTGGGGGGCGAGCTCTACGAGCAGTACTTC.

The genes are TRBV4-2 and TRBJ2-2; D is uncertain. The CDR3 has 14 amino acids. V lost 4 bases and J 5 bases, leaving 11 bases between the germline ends. The germline gives CDR1 LGHNA, CDR2 YNFKEQ. Here the CDR3 DNA reads TGTGCCAGCAGCCCAAGTCAGAATACCGGGGAGCTGTTTTTT. This gives the protein CASSPSQNTGELFF.

This clone was recorded only once. This CDR3 reads CSVEGEGADTQYF. The CDR3 DNA is TGCAGCGTTGAAGGGGAGGGAGCAGATACGCAGTATTTT. The V gene is TRBV29-1, the J gene TRBJ2-3; 7 nucleotides match TRBD2. Germline-derived CDR1 and CDR2 are SQVTM and ANQGSEA. V dropped 1 base and J dropped 4; count of bases not matched to a gene: 2. This CDR3 is built from 13 residues.

The chain employs TRBV30 and TRBJ2-2, with D tentatively TRBD1 or TRBD2 (5 bases each). V lost 0 bases and J 4 bases, leaving 9 bases between the germline ends. The CDR3 totals 14 residues. Germline-derived CDR1 and CDR2 are GTSNPN and SVGIG (reference sequence). DNA of the CDR3: TGTGCCTGGAGTGTAGTTGGGGGCACCGGGGAGCTGTTTTTT. This gives the protein CAWSVVGGTGELFF.

This clone was found once. The V call is TRBV7-9, the J call TRBJ1-1, with TRBD1 as a possible D gene (5 bases). CDR1 and CDR2 from the germline V gene are SEHNR and FQNEAQ (reference sequence). V lost 3 bases and J lost 1, with 9 bases in between. This CDR3 has 14 amino acids. The CDR3 reads CASSFGTGNTEAFF. The DNA of the CDR3 is TGTGCCAGCAGCTTCGGGACCGGGAACACTGAAGCTTTCTTT.

The rearrangement joins TRBV6-5 to TRBJ1-5; D possibly corresponds to TRBD1 (6 bases). The V gene lost 4 bases and the J gene lost 3 bases, with 10 bases spanning the gap. Germline V gene data show CDR1 as MNHEY and CDR2 as SVGAGI. This CDR3 comprises 14 residues. The CDR3 loop is CASSSRTVNQPQHF. Written as DNA, the CDR3 is TGTGCCAGCAGTTCGCGGACAGTCAATCAGCCCCAGCATTTT.

A note on this clone: This could be a read error, since a much larger clone is one nucleotide away. The chain combines TRBV27 with TRBJ1-1; a possible D gene is TRBD1 (6 bases). This CDR3 comprises 16 residues. Trimming removed 6 bases at V and 1 base at J, with 18 bases between. Germline lookup yields CDR1 MNHEY and CDR2 SMNVEV (reference sequence). The CDR3 sequence is CASSVGGNGGNTEAFF. The CDR3 DNA reads TGTGCCAGCAGCGTAGGGGGAAACGGGGGGAACACTGAAGCTTTCTTT.

The chain uses TRBV7-3 and TRBJ2-1; TRBD2 agrees at 16 bases. The germline CDR1 and CDR2 sequences are SGHTA and FQGTGA. The CDR3 spans 20 residues. Trimming cost V 4 bases and J 1 base; bases outside gene matches: 10. Here the CDR3 reads CASSSNPGTSGRGSYNEQFF. The CDR3 DNA sequence: TGTGCCAGCAGCTCAAACCCCGGGACTAGCGGGAGGGGGTCCTACAATGAGCAGTTCTTC.

The chain uses TRBV27 and TRBJ2-3; D is perhaps TRBD1 (6 bases). Trimming pared 4 bases from V and 0 bases from J, leaving 14 bases between. This CDR3 comprises 16 residues. CDR1 is MNHEY, CDR2 SMNVEV, per germline (reference sequence). The CDR3 loop is CASSSTDSPSTDTQYF. CDR3 nucleotides: TGTGCCAGCAGTTCCACGGACAGCCCTAGCACAGATACGCAGTATTTT.

This chain joins TRBV7-2 and TRBJ2-7, with TRBD2 identical over 10 bases. This CDR3 region has 14 residues. Germline CDR1 SGHTA, CDR2 FQGNSA. J gave up 4 bases and V 10 bases, and 10 bases lay outside the gene matches. The chain's CDR3 is CAIQKREGPYEQYF. The CDR3 bases are TGTGCCATCCAAAAGCGGGAGGGCCCGTACGAGCAGTACTTC.

The rearrangement joins TRBV29-1 to TRBJ1-1, with TRBD1 matching over 7 bases. The CDR3 runs to 14 residues. The V segment lost 5 bases and the J segment 0 bases; nucleotides outside the gene matches: 6. Germline loops: CDR1 SQVTM, CDR2 ANQGSEA. The CDR3 is CSVYNRGLNTEAFF. The CDR3 coding sequence is TGCAGCGTTTACAACAGGGGCTTGAACACTGAAGCTTTCTTT.

The rearrangement joins TRBV7-9 to TRBJ2-7, with D uncertain. V lost 6 bases and J lost 0, with 9 bases in between. The CDR3 loop spans 13 amino acids. Germline values: CDR1 SEHNR, CDR2 FQNEAQ (reference sequence). Written as DNA, the CDR3 is TGTGCCAGCAGGTACTTCAGCTCCTACGAGCAGTACTTC. The encoded protein is CASRYFSSYEQYF.

Comments on this clone: Possible read error: a much larger clone is one base away. V usage is TRBV9 and J usage is TRBJ1-1, with D maybe TRBD1 (6 bases). Germline V gene data show CDR1 as SGDLS and CDR2 as YYNGEE. This CDR3 has 16 residues. CDR3 coding DNA: TGTGCCCGCAGCGGAGGGGGAAACGGGGGGAACACTGAAGCTTTCTTT. Translated, it gives CARSGGGNGGNTEAFF.

The CDR3: CASSGTSGYNEQFF. For the CDR3, the DNA is TGTGCCAGCAGCGGGACTAGCGGATACAATGAGCAGTTCTTC. The gene calls are TRBV7-8 and TRBJ2-1, with 11 bases matching TRBD2. J lost 4 bases, V lost 5 bases, and 1 base had no gene match. This CDR3 region has 14 residues. Germline CDR1 is SGHVS and CDR2 is FQNEAQ.

The chain joins TRBV27 to TRBJ2-3; D remains unclear. The germline V gene encodes CDR1 MNHEY and CDR2 SMNVEV (reference sequence). Trimming stripped 7 bases from V and 0 bases from J, with 20 bases between. The length of the CDR3 is 17 residues. CDR3 amino acids: CASITHVDKTSTDTQYF. The CDR3 DNA reads TGTGCCAGCATAACCCACGTAGACAAAACTAGCACAGATACGCAGTATTTT.